One sample yielded the 17 T cell receptor beta chains listed below, sequenced in a study of technical replicates of blood from several donors. Produced via immunoSEQ multiplex PCR; TCRdb's table is partial and in-frame only. The table has over 85,000 clones, approximately 95% seen once. Sequencing was done on a sample of T cells isolated from PBMCs. These receptors came from a human donor in good health.

This clone was detected a few times. The chain is built from TRBV10-3 and TRBJ1-1; 7 bases fit TRBD1. Trimming took 7 bases from V and 2 from J; bases not matched to a gene: 4. The germline CDR1 and CDR2 sequences are ENHRY and SYGVKD. This CDR3 is 13 amino acids long. The CDR3 coding sequence is TGTGCCATCACTGGACAGGTTAACACTGAAGCTTTCTTT. This translates into CAITGQVNTEAFF.

This clone was detected once. The chain links TRBV4-1 to TRBJ2-5; perhaps TRBD2 as D (5 bases). Germline CDR1 and CDR2: MGHRA and YSYEKL. There are 15 residues in the CDR3. The V end lost 3 bases, the J end lost 1 base, and 12 bases lay between the germline ends. This CDR3 reads CASSQGWTPQETQYF. Here the CDR3 DNA reads TGCGCCAGCAGCCAGGGTTGGACTCCCCAAGAGACCCAGTACTTC.

The rearrangement uses TRBV19 and TRBJ2-7; possible D gene TRBD1, 6 bases. The CDR3 is 15 residues long. Trimming left V 4 bases short and J 1 base short, with 14 bases between. Germline assignment: CDR1 LNHDA and CDR2 SQIVND (reference sequence). The CDR3 is CASSTGQSFSYEQYF. Written as DNA, the CDR3 is TGTGCCAGTAGTACAGGACAGTCGTTTTCCTACGAGCAGTACTTC.

A word on this clone: The junction shows a germline mismatch at one end, possibly a read error. The genes are TRBV9 and TRBJ2-6; 12 bases are shared with TRBD1. Germline V CDR1 and CDR2: SGDLS, YYNGEE. The CDR3 runs to 20 residues. CDR3 bases: TGTACCAGCAGCGTACACCCCGGGACAGGGGGCTCAGCTGGGGCCAACGTCCTGACTTTC. This encodes CTSSVHPGTGGSAGANVLTF.

The sample holds one count of this clone. This chain joins TRBV4-1 and TRBJ2-1; TRBD2 aligns across 11 bases. Germline V gene data show CDR1 as MGHRA and CDR2 as YSYEKL. CDR3 length: 17 amino acids. V gave up 0 bases and J gave up 5 bases; unmatched junction bases: 6. The CDR3 reads CASSQERGLAGNNEQFF. The CDR3 coding sequence is TGCGCCAGCAGCCAAGAGAGAGGACTAGCGGGTAACAATGAGCAGTTCTTC.

The chain joins TRBV30 to TRBJ1-2; 7 bases align to TRBD1. Trimming removed 4 bases from V and 5 bases from J; junction bases left unmatched: 7. Germline V CDR1 and CDR2: GTSNPN, SVGIG (reference sequence). The CDR3 runs 13 residues. As DNA, the CDR3 is TGTGCCTGGACTTACGGGACAGATTATGGCTACACCTTC. Translating it yields CAWTYGTDYGYTF.

Only one count was recorded for this clone. The V gene is TRBV6-5, the J gene TRBJ1-1, with 8 bases identical to TRBD1. Losses at the gene ends were 0 bases for V and 10 bases for J; bases not matched to a gene: 4. In germline, CDR1 is MNHEY, CDR2 SVGAGI. CDR3 size: 13 residues. This chain's CDR3 is CASSYSTDRGAFF. Here the CDR3 DNA reads TGTGCCAGCAGTTACTCCACCGACAGGGGAGCTTTCTTT.

CDR3 sequence: CASSPYRGSSYNEQFF. CDR3 coding DNA: TGTGCCAGCAGCCCTTACAGGGGAAGCTCCTACAATGAGCAGTTCTTC. The genes are TRBV9 and TRBJ2-1; TRBD1 aligns across 7 bases. The V segment lost 4 bases and the J segment 0 bases; nucleotides outside the gene matches: 7. The CDR3 is 16 amino acids. Germline CDR1 is SGDLS and CDR2 is YYNGEE. The full variable domain, rest sourced from reference TRBV9 and TRBJ2-1, is DSGVTQTPKHLITATGQRVTLRCSPRSGDLSVYWYQQSLDQGLQFLIQYYNGEERAKGNILERFSAQQFPDLHSELNLSSLELGDSALYFCASSPYRGSSYNEQFFGPGTRLTVL.

This clone showed up just once. V gene TRBV6-6 combines with J gene TRBJ2-7; no firm D call. The CDR3 runs to 13 residues. CDR1 is MNHNY, CDR2 SVGAGI, per germline (reference sequence). Trimming shortened V by 3 bases and J by 4 bases, and 10 bases separated the two germline ends. CDR3 amino acids: CASSYNREYEQYF. CDR3 DNA sequence: TGTGCCAGCAGTTATAACCGAGAGTACGAGCAGTACTTC.

In its sample, this clone was seen once. The V gene is TRBV5-1, the J gene TRBJ2-3; maybe TRBD1 (6 bases). Per germline, CDR1 SGHRS and CDR2 YFSETQ. This CDR3 comprises 18 residues. With 10 bases removed from V and 6 bases from J, the gap between germline ends came to 33 bases. Here the CDR3 reads CADHYLKGQPNNADTQYF. Written as DNA, the CDR3 is TGCGCCGACCACTATTTAAAAGGACAGCCCAATAATGCGGATACGCAGTATTTT.

In DNA, the CDR3 is TGTGCCAGCAGCTGGACAGCCCAGGGCGAGCAGTACTTC. It is translated as CASSWTAQGEQYF. The chain uses TRBV7-3 and TRBJ2-7; a weak D match, TRBD1 (6 bases). Trimming cost V 4 bases and J 6 bases, with 13 bases left between them. Germline assignment: CDR1 SGHTA and CDR2 FQGTGA. There are 13 residues in the CDR3.

The chain links TRBV5-4 to TRBJ2-7; 13 bases match TRBD2. The CDR3 length is 16 residues. The trim removed 4 bases at V and 4 bases at J, leaving 8 bases unmatched. Germline assignment: CDR1 SGHNT and CDR2 YYREEE (reference sequence). The CDR3 here is CASSDGTSGNYYEQYF. For the CDR3, the DNA is TGTGCCAGCAGCGACGGGACTAGCGGGAATTATTACGAGCAGTACTTC.

This clone has only a few counts. The genes are TRBV6-5 and TRBJ2-7; D is possibly TRBD1 (5 bases). The CDR3 is made up of 11 amino acids. The germline gives CDR1 MNHEY, CDR2 SVGAGI. Trimming cost V 10 bases and J 2 bases, with 9 bases left between them. The CDR3 is CATLTAYEQYF. Written as DNA, the CDR3 is TGTGCCACACTGACAGCCTACGAGCAGTACTTC.

The chain uses TRBV9 and TRBJ2-7, with TRBD2 identical over 13 bases. Per the germline V gene, CDR1 is SGDLS and CDR2 is YYNGEE. Unmatched junction bases numbered 0, after V lost 0 bases and J lost 6 bases. The CDR3 is 14 amino acids. In DNA, the CDR3 is TGTGCCAGCAGCGTAGGACTAGCGGGAGGCGAGCAGTACTTC. This translates into CASSVGLAGGEQYF.

V and J are TRBV28 and TRBJ2-5; D is uncertain. V dropped 5 bases and J dropped 1 base, with 14 bases sitting between them. The CDR3 length is 15 residues. The V gene's germline CDR1 is MDHEN and CDR2 SYDVKM. CDR3 protein: CASSPVTSLQETQYF. In nucleotides, the CDR3 is TGTGCCAGCAGTCCCGTGACAAGCCTCCAAGAGACCCAGTACTTC.

The rearrangement joins TRBV10-3 to TRBJ2-7; possible D gene TRBD2, 7 bases. Looked up from germline, CDR1 is ENHRY and CDR2 is SYGVKD. This CDR3 comprises 16 residues. With 3 bases removed from V and 6 bases from J, the gap between germline ends came to 21 bases. CDR3: CAISEPSGGAFGEQYF. In DNA form, the CDR3 reads TGTGCCATCAGTGAACCCTCGGGGGGCGCCTTCGGCGAGCAGTACTTC.

The chain joins TRBV4-3 to TRBJ2-1; 10 nucleotides agree with TRBD2. Trimming at V came to 0 bases and at J to 6 bases, leaving 8 bases not matched to a gene. The germline V gene has CDR1 LGHNA and CDR2 YSLEER. The CDR3 contains 17 residues. CDR3 residues: CASSQDLSGRGSNEQFF. The CDR3 region has the DNA TGCGCCAGCAGCCAAGATTTGAGCGGGAGGGGGTCCAATGAGCAGTTCTTC.